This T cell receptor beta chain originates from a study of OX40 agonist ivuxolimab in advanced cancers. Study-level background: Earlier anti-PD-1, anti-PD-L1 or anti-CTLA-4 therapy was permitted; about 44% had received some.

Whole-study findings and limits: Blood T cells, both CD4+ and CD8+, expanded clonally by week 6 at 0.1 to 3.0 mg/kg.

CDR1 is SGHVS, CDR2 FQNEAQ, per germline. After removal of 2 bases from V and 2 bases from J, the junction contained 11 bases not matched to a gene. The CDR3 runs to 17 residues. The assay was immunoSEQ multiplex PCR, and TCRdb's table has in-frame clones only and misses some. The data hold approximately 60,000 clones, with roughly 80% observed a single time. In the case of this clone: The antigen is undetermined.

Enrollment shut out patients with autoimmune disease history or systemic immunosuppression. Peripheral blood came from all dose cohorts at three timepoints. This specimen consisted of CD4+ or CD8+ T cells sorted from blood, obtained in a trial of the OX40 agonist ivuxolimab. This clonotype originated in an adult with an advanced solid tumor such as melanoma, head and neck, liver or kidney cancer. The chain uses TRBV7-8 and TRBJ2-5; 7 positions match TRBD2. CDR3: CASSLFRASGLQETQYF. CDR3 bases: TGTGCCAGCAGCTTATTCCGTGCTAGCGGACTACAAGAGACCCAGTACTTC.